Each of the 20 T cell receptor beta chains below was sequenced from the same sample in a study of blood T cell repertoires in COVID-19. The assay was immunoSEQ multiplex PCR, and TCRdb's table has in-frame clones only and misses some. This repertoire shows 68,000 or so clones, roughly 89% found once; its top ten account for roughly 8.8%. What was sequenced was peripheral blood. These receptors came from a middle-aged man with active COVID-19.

The CDR3 here is CASSLWRGDSPLHF. Here the CDR3 DNA reads TGTGCCAGCAGTTTATGGAGAGGCGATTCACCCCTCCACTTT. The rearrangement uses TRBV28 and TRBJ1-6, with unresolved D. CDR3 length equals 14 residues. CDR1 and CDR2 from the germline V gene are MDHEN and SYDVKM. Trimming stripped 0 bases from V and 8 bases from J, with 8 bases between. The complete variable domain, with remaining parts taken from reference TRBV28 and TRBJ1-6, reads DVKVTQSSRYLVKRTGEKVFLECVQDMDHENMFWYRQDPGLGLRLIYFSYDVKMKEKGDIPEGYSVSREKKERFSLILESASTNQTSMYLCASSLWRGDSPLHFGNGTRLTVT.

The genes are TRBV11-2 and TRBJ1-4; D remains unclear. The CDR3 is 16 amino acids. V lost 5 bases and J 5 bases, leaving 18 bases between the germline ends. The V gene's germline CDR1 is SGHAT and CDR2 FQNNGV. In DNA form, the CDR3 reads TGTGCCAGCAGCCCCCGATTCGGAACCAGGAATGAAAAACTGTTTTTT. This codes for CASSPRFGTRNEKLFF.

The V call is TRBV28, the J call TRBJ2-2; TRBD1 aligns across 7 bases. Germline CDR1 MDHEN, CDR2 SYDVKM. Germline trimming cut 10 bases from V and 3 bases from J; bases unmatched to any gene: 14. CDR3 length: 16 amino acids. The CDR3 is CATSSGTAIYTGELFF. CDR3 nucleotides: TGTGCCACTTCGTCCGGGACAGCAATCTACACCGGGGAGCTGTTTTTT.

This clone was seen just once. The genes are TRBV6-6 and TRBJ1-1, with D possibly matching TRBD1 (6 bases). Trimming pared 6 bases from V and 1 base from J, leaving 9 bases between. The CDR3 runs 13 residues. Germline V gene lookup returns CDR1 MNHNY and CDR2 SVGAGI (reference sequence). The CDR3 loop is CASRQQGNTEAFF. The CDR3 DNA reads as TGTGCCAGCAGACAACAGGGGAACACTGAAGCTTTCTTT.

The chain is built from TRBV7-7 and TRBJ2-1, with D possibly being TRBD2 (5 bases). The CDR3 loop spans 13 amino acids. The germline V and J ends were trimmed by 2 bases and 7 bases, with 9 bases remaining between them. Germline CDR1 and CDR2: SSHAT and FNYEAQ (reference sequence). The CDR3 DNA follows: TGTGCCAGCAGCTTAATTTCGGGGAATGAGCAGTTCTTC. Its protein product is CASSLISGNEQFF.

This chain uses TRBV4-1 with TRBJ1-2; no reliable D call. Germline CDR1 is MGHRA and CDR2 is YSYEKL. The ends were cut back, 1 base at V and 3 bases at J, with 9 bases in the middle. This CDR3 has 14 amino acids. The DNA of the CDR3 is TGCGCCAGCAGCCAAGCAGCACGGGACTATGGCTACACCTTC. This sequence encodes CASSQAARDYGYTF.

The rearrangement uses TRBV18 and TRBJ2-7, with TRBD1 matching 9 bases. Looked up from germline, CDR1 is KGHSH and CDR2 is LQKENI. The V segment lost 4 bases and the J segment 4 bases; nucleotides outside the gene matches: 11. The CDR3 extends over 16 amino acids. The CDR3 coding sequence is TGTGCCAGCTCACACGGTGCGGACAGGGGTATTTACGAGCAGTACTTC. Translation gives CASSHGADRGIYEQYF.

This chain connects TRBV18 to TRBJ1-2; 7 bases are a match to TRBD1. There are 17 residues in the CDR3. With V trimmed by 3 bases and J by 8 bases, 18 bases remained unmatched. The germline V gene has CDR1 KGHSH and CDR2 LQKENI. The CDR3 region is CASSPRGLDTGEGGYTF. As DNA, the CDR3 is TGTGCCAGCTCACCCCGAGGACTTGATACAGGGGAAGGAGGCTACACCTTC.

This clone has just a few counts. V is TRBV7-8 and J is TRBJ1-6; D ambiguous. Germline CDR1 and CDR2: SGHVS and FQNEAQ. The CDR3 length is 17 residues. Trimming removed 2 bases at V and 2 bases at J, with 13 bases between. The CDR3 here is CASSLRAARAYNSPLHF. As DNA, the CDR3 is TGTGCCAGCAGCTTAAGAGCGGCGAGGGCCTATAATTCACCCCTCCACTTT.

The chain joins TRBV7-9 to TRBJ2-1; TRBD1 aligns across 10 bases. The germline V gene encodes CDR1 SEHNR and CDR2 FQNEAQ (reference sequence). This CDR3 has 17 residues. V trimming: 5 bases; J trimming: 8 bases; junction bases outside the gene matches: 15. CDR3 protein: CASSTRQGAAGRYEQFF. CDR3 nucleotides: TGTGCCAGCAGCACCCGACAGGGGGCTGCTGGTCGGTATGAGCAGTTCTTC.

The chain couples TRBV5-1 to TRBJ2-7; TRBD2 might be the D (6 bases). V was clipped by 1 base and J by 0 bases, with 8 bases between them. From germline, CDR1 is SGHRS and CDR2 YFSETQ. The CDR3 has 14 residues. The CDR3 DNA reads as TGCGCCAGCAGCTTGTCGGGGGACTCCTACGAGCAGTACTTC. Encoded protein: CASSLSGDSYEQYF.

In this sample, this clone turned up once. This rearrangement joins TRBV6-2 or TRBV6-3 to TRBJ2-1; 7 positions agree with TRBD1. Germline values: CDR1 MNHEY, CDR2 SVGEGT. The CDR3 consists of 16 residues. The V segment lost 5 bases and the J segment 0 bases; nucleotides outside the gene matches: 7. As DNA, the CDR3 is TGTGCCAGCAGTACCCGGACAGGAAGCTCCTACAATGAGCAGTTCTTC. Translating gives CASSTRTGSSYNEQFF.

The CDR3 spells CASSLGGDGYSPLHF. CDR3 in DNA: TGCGCCAGCAGCTTAGGAGGGGACGGTTATTCACCCCTCCACTTT. The chain couples TRBV5-1 to TRBJ1-6; D may be TRBD1 (5 bases). V lost 2 bases and J lost 8, with 14 bases in between. The CDR3 runs 15 residues. Germline values: CDR1 SGHRS, CDR2 YFSETQ.

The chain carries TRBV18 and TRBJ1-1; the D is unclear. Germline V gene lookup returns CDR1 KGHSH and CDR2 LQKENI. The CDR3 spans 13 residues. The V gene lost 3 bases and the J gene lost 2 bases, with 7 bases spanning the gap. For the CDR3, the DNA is TGTGCCAGCTCACCGGGCAGCAACACTGAAGCTTTCTTT. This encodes CASSPGSNTEAFF. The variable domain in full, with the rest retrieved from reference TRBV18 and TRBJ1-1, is NAGVMQNPRHLVRRRGQEARLRCSPMKGHSHVYWYRQLPEEGLKFMVYLQKENIIDESGMPKERFSAEFPKEGPSILRIQQVVRGDSAAYFCASSPGSNTEAFFGQGTRLTVV.

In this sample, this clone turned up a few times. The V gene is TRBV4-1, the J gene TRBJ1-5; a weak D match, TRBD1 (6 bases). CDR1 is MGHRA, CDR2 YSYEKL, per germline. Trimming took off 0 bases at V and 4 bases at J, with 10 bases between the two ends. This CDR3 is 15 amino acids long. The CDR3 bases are TGCGCCAGCAGCCAAGATGGACAGAAAAATCAGCCCCAGCATTTT. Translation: CASSQDGQKNQPQHF.

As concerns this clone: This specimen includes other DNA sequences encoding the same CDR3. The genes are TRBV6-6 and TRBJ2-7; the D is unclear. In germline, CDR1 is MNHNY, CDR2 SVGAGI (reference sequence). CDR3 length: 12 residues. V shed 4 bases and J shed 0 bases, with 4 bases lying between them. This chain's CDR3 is CASSSSSYEQYF. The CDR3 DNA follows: TGTGCCAGCAGTTCGAGCTCCTACGAGCAGTACTTC.

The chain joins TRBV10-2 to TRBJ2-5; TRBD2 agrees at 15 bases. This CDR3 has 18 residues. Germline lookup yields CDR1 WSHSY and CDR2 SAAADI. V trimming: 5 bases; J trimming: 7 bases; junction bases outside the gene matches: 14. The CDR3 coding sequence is TGCGCCAGCAGTTCATCCATTCCGGGACTAGCGGGGGGAGTGACCCAGTACTTC. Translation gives CASSSSIPGLAGGVTQYF.

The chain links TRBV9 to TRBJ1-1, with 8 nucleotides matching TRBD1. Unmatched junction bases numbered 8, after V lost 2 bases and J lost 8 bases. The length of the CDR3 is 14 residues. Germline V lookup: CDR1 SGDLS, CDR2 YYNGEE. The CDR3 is CASSVEDRGREAFF. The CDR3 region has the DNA TGTGCCAGCAGCGTGGAAGACAGGGGACGAGAAGCTTTCTTT.

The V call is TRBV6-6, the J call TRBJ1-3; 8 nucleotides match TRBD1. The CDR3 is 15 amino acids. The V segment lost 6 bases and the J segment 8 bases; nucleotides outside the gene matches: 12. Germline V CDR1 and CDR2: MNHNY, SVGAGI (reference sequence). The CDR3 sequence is CASSWGTGRSDTIYF. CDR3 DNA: TGTGCCAGCAGCTGGGGGACAGGTCGTTCGGACACCATATATTTT.

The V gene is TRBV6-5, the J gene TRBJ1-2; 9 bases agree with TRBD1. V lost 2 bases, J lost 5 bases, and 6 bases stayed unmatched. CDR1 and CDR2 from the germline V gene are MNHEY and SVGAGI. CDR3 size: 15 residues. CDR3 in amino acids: CASSYRKTGGYGYTF. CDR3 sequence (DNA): TGTGCCAGCAGTTACCGAAAGACAGGGGGATATGGCTACACCTTC.